This T cell receptor (beta chain) was sequenced during a study of identical twins (dated by TCRdb to about 2016). The study in broad terms: To test whether fetal clonotypes persist, the study used deep sequencing on TCR alpha and beta repertoires from monozygotic twins, unrelated adults of various ages, and cord blood. To rule out contamination, the twin experiments were replicated at different times with different library preparation protocols.

Summary of the overall study and its limitations: In monozygotic twins, out-of-frame TCR alpha sharing was systematically underestimated by recombination models, although the models agreed with sharing between unrelated individuals. Because the same donors could not be followed over many years, conclusions were based on cross-sectional statistical analysis. The excess sharing between twins in beta out-of-frame sequences was weaker because fewer shared sequences reduced the signal-to-noise ratio. Abundant cord blood beta clonotypes had fewer insertions, young adult naive repertoires showed a similar but weaker trend, and memory repertoires showed no such trend. Invariant T cells such as MAIT and iNKT could partly confound zero-insertion analyses, although diverse VJ usage argued against such confounding for most clonotypes. Out-of-frame TCR alpha sequences shared between twins showed an excess of low generation-probability sequences compared with coincidental sharing between unrelated individuals.

The cysteine opens and the phenylalanine closes a CDR3 of 17 amino acids. The entry retains the CDR3 DNA only, 51 bases that are in frame from base 1. V has 6 bases trimmed and J has 1 base trimmed; junction bases matching no gene number 13. CDR1 is given as MNHEY and CDR2 as SVGEGT, both from the germline V gene. Only healthy Caucasian donors were included. The twin cohort consisted of three pairs of female monozygotic twins, all aged roughly 18 to 30 years. Peripheral blood mononuclear cells were used as the source from which RNA for TCR libraries was isolated. The library was obtained by 5' RACE. TCRdb records Illumina HiSeq 2000 as the sequencer. A universal primer binding site was added through template switching, and the final cDNA carried a unique molecular identifier so that TCR cDNA molecules could be counted accurately. Specific primers in the conserved constant-segment region were used to synthesize first-strand cDNA for TCR alpha and beta chains. To control for contamination, each cDNA library was double barcoded with a SMART-Mk sample barcode plus Illumina barcodes. Two successive PCR steps introduced TruSeq adapter sequences along with Illumina sample barcodes. TCR alpha and beta cDNA libraries were sequenced on the Illumina HiSeq platform with custom primers. For the original study's pipeline: MiGEC processed the raw reads to extract unique molecular identifiers, while MiXCR was used to determine the CDR3 positions. For each individual, recombination models were inferred using an EM algorithm with the repgenHMM and IGoR tools. The tcR package in R was used for shared clonotype analysis, with sharing normalized by the product of cloneset sizes. Out-of-frame nonproductive sequences were analyzed to study raw recombination free of thymic and clonal selection effects. TCRdb reran the public reads through fastp at Q25 and MiXCR, keeping productive beta chains. One record per CDR3 amino acid sequence lists the most common genes and DNA. These V and J calls are TCRdb output, not the study's own analysis. The sample data list hundreds of thousands of distinct CDR3 sequences, and approximately 22% of these were observed just once. The top ten hold roughly 4% of the sample.

This clonotype came up a few times. Its binding antigen is unknown. No quality values exist for individual bases; no much larger clone is one base distant. The same sample was also used in a study of T cells expressing NK-cell markers. The second study's paper adds: Three sorted T-cell subsets (CD3+CD56+NKG2C+, CD3+CD56+NKG2C- and CD3+CD56-NKG2C+) from seven to nine donors had their TCR beta-chain repertoires profiled. Of the eight sequenced donors, seven were found to be HCMV-seropositive and one was found to be HCMV-seronegative. In several experiments an anti-gammadeltaTCR antibody was added to restrict sorting to alphabetaTCR-expressing T cells. In roughly six donors, the dominant CD3+CD56+NKG2C+ clonotypes ranked among the top 10 CD8+ clonotypes, making up about 1.0-8% of CD8+ T cells. Those dominant clonotypes were again the most abundant among CD3+CD56-NKG2C+ cells in four donors, at about 28.3-60.1%. Whether the expanded NKG2C-expressing T cell clones were specific for HCMV antigens remained unclear. All eight donors whose samples were sequenced were randomly selected healthy volunteers, three of them men and five women. To determine HCMV serostatus, a commercial ELISA kit was used to detect HCMV-specific IgG in serum. For roughly six donors, bulk peripheral blood T-cell repertoires were additionally sequenced from unsorted PBMC. MIGEC was used to demultiplex reads and group the reads by UMI, and MiTCR was used to assemble and quantify clonotypes. To remove erroneous sequences, TCR cDNA sequences were retained only when supported by two or more reads. The tcR package was used for downstream repertoire analysis, and clonotypes were matched between fractions using CDR3 nucleotide sequence together with V segment. VDJmatch was used to annotate antigen specificity against VDJdb, with one amino acid substitution allowed in CDR3.

The source is a woman under 30 in good health. The receptor chain draws on TRBV6-2 or TRBV6-3 and TRBJ2-7, with 9 bases in between that match TRBD1. Sequencing used PBMCs. The DNA sequence follows: TGTGCCAGCAGAACCGGGACAGGGTATTTGAGTTCCTACGAGCAGTACTTC. This gives the protein CASRTGTGYLSSYEQYF.